The TCR beta chain described here comes from a study of cytomegalovirus exposure and HLA in healthy donors. Study overall: Later, an analysis reported that the approximately 120 validation repertoires had used the same platform as the approximately 670 first-cohort repertoires. Study-wide findings and caveats: A later analysis found first-cohort TCR clusters tended to co-occur in the 110 or so validation repertoires. Despite most TCR sequences being rare, some public TCRs occurred in many donors. The investigators catalogued 164 TCR beta chains as cytomegalovirus-associated.

As concerns this clone: Its antigen is not identified.

Per the germline V gene, CDR1 is SGHTA and CDR2 is FQGNSA. With 1 base clipped from V and 3 bases from J, the junction kept 1 base outside the gene matches. The CDR3 totals 14 residues. Profiling relied on immunoSEQ multiplex PCR, and the TCRdb table lists in-frame clones only, not all of them. The data contain roughly 59,000 clones, about 95% of them singletons. This receptor was obtained from a woman between 18 and 29 years old in good health and CMV-seropositive. The sequenced sample consisted of PBMCs. The rearrangement uses TRBV7-2 and TRBJ2-5; 8 nucleotides agree with TRBD2. CDR3 coding DNA: TGTGCCAGCAGCTTAGTTAGCGGGGAAGAGACCCAGTACTTC. Translation gives CASSLVSGEETQYF.